These T cell receptor beta chains were read from a single sample in a study of cytomegalovirus exposure and HLA in healthy donors. Repertoires were generated with immunoSEQ multiplex PCR, while TCRdb's copy carries only in-frame clones and drops some. The table includes about 130,000 clones, 65% to 90% detected once. The sequencing sample was made of PBMCs. The receptors originated from a woman between 18 and 29 years old in good health and CMV-seropositive. Each CDR3 is given with its conserved first and last residue. The D gene is left open where the match is weak. Only some rows state a clone size, as once, few, many or a class for expanded clones.

-,-,TRBJ1-1,TRBV25-1,TGTGCCAGCAGTGCTTCGACAGGAAAGGGCACTGAAGCTTTCTTT,CASSASTGKGTEAFF
TRBD2,-,TRBJ2-2,TRBV19,TGTGCCAGTAGTATGGCCCCGGGGGGGCTGTCCGGGGAGCTGTTTTTT,CASSMAPGGLSGELFF
TRBD1,few,TRBJ2-5,TRBV4-1,TGCGCCAGCAGCCAAGTCAAGGGGGCAGGGGAGACCCAGTACTTC,CASSQVKGAGETQYF
TRBD2,once,TRBJ2-1,TRBV5-1,TGCGCCAGCCGCACCAGTAGCGGGGTTAATGAGCAGTTCTTC,CASRTSSGVNEQFF
-,-,TRBJ2-7,TRBV27,TGTGCCAGCAGTTTAAAAAGGGGATCCGAGCAGTACTTC,CASSLKRGSEQYF
-,-,TRBJ2-7,TRBV30,TGTGCCTGGAGTGTCCGGGATTACGAGCAGTACTTC,CAWSVRDYEQYF
-,-,TRBJ2-3,TRBV5-1,TGCGCCAGCAGCTTGGGTGGGGCATCGGATACGCAGTATTTT,CASSLGGASDTQYF
-,-,TRBJ2-7,TRBV29-1,TGCAGCGTTGAGGGTTACAGGACCTACGAGCAGTACTTC,CSVEGYRTYEQYF
-,-,TRBJ1-2,TRBV6-5,TGTGCCAGCAGTTCCGGACAGACATATGGCTACACCTTC,CASSSGQTYGYTF
TRBD1,-,TRBJ1-4,TRBV4-1,TGCGCCAGCAGCCAAGGACAGGGTAATGAAAAACTGTTTTTT,CASSQGQGNEKLFF
TRBD1,-,TRBJ1-5,TRBV19,TGTGCCAGCACACCCGGGACAGAGAATCAGCCCCAGCATTTT,CASTPGTENQPQHF
TRBD1,-,TRBJ2-1,TRBV19,TGTGCCAGTAGGGACAGGGGGCAATCGAGCAATGAGCAGTTCTTC,CASRDRGQSSNEQFF
-,-,TRBJ2-5,TRBV28,TGTGCCAGCAGTTTAGGCGGCAGCCAAGAGACCCAGTACTTC,CASSLGGSQETQYF
-,-,TRBJ2-2,TRBV4-1,TGCGCCAGCAGCCAAGCTATATCCGACACCGGGGAGCTGTTTTTT,CASSQAISDTGELFF
-,-,TRBJ1-3,TRBV7-2,TGTGCCAGCAGCTCTGCGGGCCTTACTGGAAACACCATATATTTT,CASSSAGLTGNTIYF
TRBD1,-,TRBJ2-2,TRBV11-3,TGTGCCAGCAGCACCAGGGACAGGGGCGACACCGGGGAGCTGTTTTTT,CASSTRDRGDTGELFF
TRBD1,-,TRBJ2-1,TRBV28,TGTGCCAGCAGCCGGGGCTGGGGTCAGGGGGCGAGGGTCAATGAGCAGTTCTTC,CASSRGWGQGARVNEQFF
-,-,TRBJ1-2,TRBV5-5,TGTGCCAGCAGCTTGGGGCAGGCCTCTTATGGCTACACCTTC,CASSLGQASYGYTF
TRBD1,-,TRBJ2-7,TRBV4-1,TGCGCCAGCAGCCAACCCGACAGGGGAAGCGAGCAGTACTTC,CASSQPDRGSEQYF
-,-,TRBJ2-7,TRBV6-1,TGTGCCAGCAGTGAAACTGTAGGGGGAACGGACGAGCAGTACTTC,CASSETVGGTDEQYF
TRBD2,-,TRBJ2-3,TRBV4-2,TGTGCCAGCAGCCAAGATGCAGCGGGGGGCACAGATACGCAGTATTTT,CASSQDAAGGTDTQYF
-,-,TRBJ1-5,TRBV29-1,TGCAGCGTGGGGGGAGGGGGCAATCAGCCCCAGCATTTT,CSVGGGGNQPQHF
TRBD1,-,TRBJ2-5,TRBV29-1,TGCAGCGCGGAAACCGGGACAGGGAAAGAGACCCAGTACTTC,CSAETGTGKETQYF
TRBD1,-,TRBJ1-1,TRBV18,TGTGCCAGCTCACCCGTGGCAGGGGGCGAGAACACTGAAGCTTTCTTT,CASSPVAGGENTEAFF
-,-,TRBJ1-1,TRBV10-1,TGCGCCAGCAGTGAGTCCCGGGGCACTGAAGCTTTCTTT,CASSESRGTEAFF
TRBD2,-,TRBJ2-3,TRBV7-3,TGTGCCAGCAGCCCAACGGGACTAGCGACAGATACGCAGTATTTT,CASSPTGLATDTQYF
-,-,TRBJ1-6,TRBV11-2,TGTGCCAGCAGCTATGACGGACAGTATAATTCACCCCTCCACTTT,CASSYDGQYNSPLHF
TRBD1,once,TRBJ2-7,TRBV4-1,TGCGCCAGCAGCCTTGGAGCAGGGGGCGGGAACGAGCAGTACTTC,CASSLGAGGGNEQYF
-,-,TRBJ2-3,TRBV7-6,TGTGCCAGCAGCTTAACGGAGGGCGCAGATACGCAGTATTTT,CASSLTEGADTQYF
TRBD1,-,TRBJ1-2,TRBV19,TGTGCCAGTATGGGACAGGGGGGTGGCTACACCTTC,CASMGQGGGYTF
TRBD1,-,TRBJ2-7,TRBV28,TGTGCCAGCAGTCCTGGACAGGGGTACGAGCAGTACTTC,CASSPGQGYEQYF
TRBD2,-,TRBJ2-1,TRBV12-5,TGTGCTAGTGGTTTGGTAGTCGGACTAGCGGGGGGCGTGCAGTTCTTC,CASGLVVGLAGGVQFF
-,-,TRBJ1-1,TRBV19,TGTGCCAGTGCCGGGAGGGAAGCTTTCTTT,CASAGREAFF
TRBD2,-,TRBJ2-3,TRBV7-3,TGTGCCAGCTCCAAGGGCGGGGGGAGGACAGATACGCAGTATTTT,CASSKGGGRTDTQYF
TRBD1,-,TRBJ1-1,TRBV30,TGTGCCTGGAGTGTAGGCTGGACAGGGGCCACTGAAGCTTTCTTT,CAWSVGWTGATEAFF
TRBD2,-,TRBJ2-3,TRBV5-1,TGCGCCAGCAGCCCCCCTAGCGGGGGGGCTGAAGATACGCAGTATTTT,CASSPPSGGAEDTQYF
-,-,TRBJ1-6,TRBV19,TGTGCCAGTGGAACAGGCTCGGAAGGTTCACCCCTCCACTTT,CASGTGSEGSPLHF
-,-,TRBJ2-5,TRBV9,TGTGCCAGCAGCGTAGAGGACAGACCCTTGGAGACCCAGTACTTC,CASSVEDRPLETQYF
-,-,TRBJ2-1,TRBV19,TGTGCCAGTAGTATAGTTGGGCTAGCCGGGAATGAGCAGTTCTTC,CASSIVGLAGNEQFF
TRBD2,once,TRBJ2-1,TRBV5-6,TGTGCCAGCAGCTCGGGACTATATGAGCAGTTCTTC,CASSSGLYEQFF
-,-,TRBJ1-6,TRBV14,TGTGCCAGCAGCCAAGATCAGGTCCGCTCCTATAATTCACCCCTCCACTTT,CASSQDQVRSYNSPLHF
TRBD2,-,TRBJ2-5,TRBV7-9,TGTGCCAGCAGCGCGCCCCGTGGGGGGGGTGGAGAGACCCAGTACTTC,CASSAPRGGGGETQYF
-,-,TRBJ2-3,TRBV5-1,TGCGCCAGCAGCTTGGAAATCGGGGGTACAGATACGCAGTATTTT,CASSLEIGGTDTQYF
-,-,TRBJ1-1,TRBV10-3,TGTGCCATCAGGGATTTGGACATTAACACTGAAGCTTTCTTT,CAIRDLDINTEAFF
TRBD2,-,TRBJ2-4,TRBV2,TGTGCCAGCAGGAGCGGGGGGGGGCCCAAAAACATTCAGTACTTC,CASRSGGGPKNIQYF
TRBD1,once,TRBJ1-2,TRBV7-9,TGTGCCAGCAGCTTAGCGGGACAGGGGCTTGGCTACACCTTC,CASSLAGQGLGYTF
-,-,TRBJ1-1,TRBV21-1,TGTGCCAGCAGCAAAGTACTACAGGAGAACACTGAAGCTTTCTTT,CASSKVLQENTEAFF
TRBD1,-,TRBJ1-6,TRBV6-5,TGTGCCAGCAGGAGGACAGGGACGGGTTCACCCCTCCACTTT,CASRRTGTGSPLHF
-,-,TRBJ1-2,TRBV27,TGTGCCAGTTGGGGGGTGGGGGGTGGCTACACCTTC,CASWGVGGGYTF
TRBD2,-,TRBJ2-7,TRBV25-1,TGTGCCAGCAGTACCCTTAGACTAGCGGGGGGATACGAGCAGTACTTC,CASSTLRLAGGYEQYF